This T cell receptor beta chain is from a study of blood T cell repertoires in COVID-19. Study-level information: The study drew acute and convalescent COVID-19 samples from the United States, Italy and Spain.

The repertoire was sequenced with immunoSEQ multiplex PCR; TCRdb's copy has only in-frame clones and lacks some. The table has under 350,000 clones, about nine tenths seen once. This CDR3 region has 17 residues. V was clipped by 5 bases and J by 7 bases; unmatched bases: 12. The V gene's germline CDR1 is SNHLY and CDR2 FYNNEI. The sample taken for sequencing was peripheral blood. This TCR was sampled from a woman aged 25 to 39 with COVID-19, enrolled during active disease. V is TRBV2 and J is TRBJ2-2, with 11 bases aligning to TRBD2. CDR3: CASSSLLAGDLIGELFF. As DNA, the CDR3 is TGTGCCAGCAGTAGCCTACTAGCGGGAGACCTGATCGGGGAGCTGTTTTTT. Full variable domain (outside the CDR3, taken from reference TRBV2 and TRBJ2-2): EPEVTQTPSHQVTQMGQEVILRCVPISNHLYFYWYRQILGQKVEFLVSFYNNEISEKSEIFDDQFSVERPDGSNFTLKIRSTKLEDSAMYFCASSSLLAGDLIGELFFGEGSRLTVL.